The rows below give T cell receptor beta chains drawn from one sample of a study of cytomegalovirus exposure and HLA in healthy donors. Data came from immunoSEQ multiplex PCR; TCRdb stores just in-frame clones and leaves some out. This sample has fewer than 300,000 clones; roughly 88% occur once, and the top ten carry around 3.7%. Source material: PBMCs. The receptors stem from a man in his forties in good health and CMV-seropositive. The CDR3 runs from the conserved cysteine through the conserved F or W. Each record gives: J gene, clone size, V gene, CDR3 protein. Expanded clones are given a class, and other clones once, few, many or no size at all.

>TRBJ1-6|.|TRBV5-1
CASSLEGQGSPVNSPLHF
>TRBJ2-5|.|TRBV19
CASSIARGTLQETQYF
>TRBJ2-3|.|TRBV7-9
CASSLGLAGTDTQYF
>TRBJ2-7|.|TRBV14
CASSKDGQGRDF
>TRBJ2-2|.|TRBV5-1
CASSLGQARTGELFF
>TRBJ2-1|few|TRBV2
CASSARRGLAGTEQFF
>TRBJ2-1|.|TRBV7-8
CASSRRRGQELYNEQFF
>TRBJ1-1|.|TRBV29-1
CSVGRRANTEAFF
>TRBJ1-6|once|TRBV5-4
CASSFKQGAHSPLHF
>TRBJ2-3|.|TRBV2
CASSGTVSTDTQYF
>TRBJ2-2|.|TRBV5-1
CASSLAVTGELFF
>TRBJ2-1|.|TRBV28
CASSFAGGGGNEQFF
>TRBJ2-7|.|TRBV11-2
CASSLPTSVSYEQYF
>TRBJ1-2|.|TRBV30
CAWSKNPDGGYGYTF